Included here is one T cell receptor beta chain sequence, with context. No antigen is known for it. The primer mix had 60 Vbeta and 13 Jbeta primers. The table came from immunoSEQ multiplex PCR; TCRdb's copy has only in-frame clones and leaves some out. The data show around 76,000 clones, 78% seen once. This sample was taken from a study of cytomegalovirus exposure and HLA in healthy donors. Study results and limitations: In vitro experiments confirmed that a few CMV-associated chains were specific for CMV antigens. Follow-up analysis seemed to connect common viral pathogens with several of the most significant clusters identified.

Trimming took 0 bases from V and 1 from J, leaving 8 bases between them. CDR1 is SGHDT, CDR2 YYEEEE, per germline. The CDR3 contains 15 residues. Unrecorded immune exposures were likely, despite nominal health at sampling. The receptor was derived from a woman in her 40s in good health and CMV-seropositive. Sequenced input: PBMCs. The rearrangement joins TRBV5-6 to TRBJ2-1; D is possibly TRBD1 (5 bases). The CDR3 reads CASSLAPGSYNEQFF. CDR3 bases: TGTGCCAGCAGCTTGGCCCCAGGGTCCTACAATGAGCAGTTCTTC.